This T cell receptor (beta chain) was sequenced during a study of tissue T cells after allogeneic stem cell transplantation. Some clones are missing from TCRdb's copy, which holds only in-frame ones; the method was immunoSEQ multiplex PCR. The repertoire holds thousands of clones, with 45% to 50% as singletons. The CDR3 consists of 13 residues. CDR1 and CDR2 from the germline V gene are KGHPV and FQNQEV (reference sequence). Trimming removed 2 bases at V and 2 bases at J, with 6 bases between. The time point denotes: mouse harvest day 7 after allogeneic transplant. Each mouse received 10^7 T-cell-depleted marrow cells plus 10^6 splenic CD5+ T cells by tail vein. B6 (H2b) cells into BALB/c (H2d) mice; tissues taken at day 7 or 14. General observations from the study: In patients and mice, blood and spleen missed much of tissue repertoire. Shared clones across patients were few; motif clustering revealed tissue-specific shared signatures. The study did not identify alloreactive or antigen-specific tissue TCRs, and some clones might be persisting host cells.

This clone was counted a few times. Its target is not known. Mouse gene names and germline throughout. The read halts 1 residue ahead of the CDR3 end, with the missing end drawn from the germline J gene. The sample has other DNA sequences that encode this CDR3 too. Sequenced input: gut tissue. The TCR was taken from a female BALB/c mouse given C57BL/6 T cells with graft-versus-host disease after an allogeneic hematopoietic cell transplant. This sequence joins TRBV26 and TRBJ1-1, with no clear D. CDR3 sequence reads: CASSLDGNTEVFF. The sequenced part of the CDR3 DNA is TGTGCCAGCAGTCTGGACGGCAACACAGAAGTCTTC.